The 20 T cell receptor beta chains presented below share a single source sample, sequenced in a study of cytomegalovirus exposure and HLA in healthy donors. PCR was performed using 60 Vbeta and 13 Jbeta primers. TCRdb's copy holds only in-frame clones and misses some; the assay was immunoSEQ multiplex PCR. The sample has about 86,000 clones; around 80% are singletons. The sequenced material came from PBMCs. Receptors originate from a male donor in good health and CMV-seropositive.

The chain uses TRBV7-2 and TRBJ2-5; TRBD2 aligns across 12 bases. After removal of 1 base from V and 5 bases from J, the junction contained 14 bases not matched to a gene. The germline CDR1 and CDR2 sequences are SGHTA and FQGNSA. This CDR3 spans 19 amino acids. The CDR3 region has the DNA TGTGCCAGCAGCTTAGAGCTTTGGGGGTCTAGCGGGAGGGTGGAGACCCAGTACTTC. Its protein product is CASSLELWGSSGRVETQYF.

This clone came up a few times. The chain employs TRBV30 and TRBJ2-3; D uncertain. CDR1 and CDR2 from the germline V gene are GTSNPN and SVGIG (reference sequence). Trimming took 0 bases from V and 5 from J, leaving 6 bases between them. CDR3 length equals 12 residues. The CDR3 protein is CAWSVLLDTQYF. DNA of the CDR3: TGTGCCTGGAGTGTACTTTTAGATACGCAGTATTTT.

For this clone: The sample carries other DNA sequences with the same CDR3. The chain carries TRBV6-5 and TRBJ1-3, with a possible D match to TRBD1 (5 bases). Germline CDR1 and CDR2: MNHEY and SVGAGI. The CDR3 length is 14 residues. V was cut by 2 bases and J by 1 base, with 6 bases left in between. The CDR3 DNA reads as TGTGCCAGCAGTTACGGGGGGTCTGGAAACACCATATATTTT. Translation gives CASSYGGSGNTIYF.

The chain is built from TRBV7-9 and TRBJ2-4, with 7 bases matching TRBD1. This CDR3 is built from 15 residues. From germline, CDR1 is SEHNR and CDR2 FQNEAQ (reference sequence). The junction had 8 bases not matched to a gene; V was cut back by 4 bases and J by 5 bases. CDR3 loop: CASSSRTGSENIQYF. DNA of the CDR3: TGTGCCAGCAGCTCCCGGACAGGATCAGAAAACATTCAGTACTTC. Looking up the rest from reference TRBV7-9 and TRBJ2-4 gives the full variable domain: DTGVSQNPRHKITKRGQNVTFRCDPISEHNRLYWYRQTLGQGPEFLTYFQNEAQLEKSRLLSDRFSAERPKGSFSTLEIQRTEQGDSAMYLCASSSRTGSENIQYFGAGTRLSVL.

This clone occurred a few times. The genes are TRBV21-1 and TRBJ1-1; the tabulated D call, TRBD1, remains unverified against the DNA. TRBV21-1 is noted as a pseudogene. The CDR3 has 17 residues. The CDR3 region is CASSKNRGRVVDTEAFF. As DNA, the CDR3 is TGTGCCAGCAGCAAAAACAGGGGGCGGGTTGTGGACACTGAAGCTTTCTTT.

V usage is TRBV9 and J usage is TRBJ2-3; 8 nucleotides match TRBD1. This CDR3 comprises 16 residues. Germline V gene sequence: CDR1 SGDLS, CDR2 YYNGEE. V was pared by 1 base and J by 5 bases, with 9 bases of the junction left unmatched. This CDR3 reads CASSVQTGGTQDTQYF. For the CDR3, the DNA is TGTGCCAGCAGCGTACAAACAGGGGGGACCCAAGATACGCAGTATTTT.

This clone occurred once. The V and J genes are TRBV5-1 and TRBJ1-2; TRBD1 agrees at 7 bases. CDR3 length: 17 residues. CDR1 is SGHRS and CDR2 is YFSETQ in the germline V gene. After removal of 0 bases from V and 11 bases from J, the junction contained 19 bases not matched to a gene. The CDR3 reads CASSLADQGGLRERYTF. In nucleotides, the CDR3 is TGCGCCAGCAGCTTGGCCGATCAGGGGGGCCTACGCGAGAGGTACACCTTC.

This clone was detected only a few times. This chain uses TRBV6-5 with TRBJ1-1, with 7 bases fitting TRBD1. Germline assignment: CDR1 MNHEY and CDR2 SVGAGI. There are 15 residues in the CDR3. V lost 4 bases and J lost 7; bases outside the gene matches: 12. CDR3 DNA: TGTGCCAGCAGTTCGAACGATCCAGGGGGTGGTGAAGCTTTCTTT. Protein product: CASSSNDPGGGEAFF.

V and J are TRBV7-9 and TRBJ2-5; 8 bases agree with TRBD2. V shed 5 bases, J shed 5 bases, and the junction held 13 bases outside the gene matches. The germline gives CDR1 SEHNR, CDR2 FQNEAQ (reference sequence). This CDR3 has 16 residues. The CDR3 region has the DNA TGTGCCAGCAGCCCACAAGCGGGAGCCCCCGGGGAGACCCAGTACTTC. Amino acids: CASSPQAGAPGETQYF.

This sequence joins TRBV4-3 and TRBJ2-6, with D tentatively TRBD1 (5 bases). The V end was cut by 1 base, the J end by 0 bases, with 7 bases between. CDR3 length: 16 amino acids. Germline V gene lookup returns CDR1 LGHNA and CDR2 YSLEER. CDR3 region: CASSQGGTSGANVLTF. Written as DNA, the CDR3 is TGCGCCAGCAGCCAAGGGGGCACCTCTGGGGCCAACGTCCTGACTTTC.

The rearrangement joins TRBV19 to TRBJ1-5; 8 nucleotides line up with TRBD1. This CDR3 has 12 amino acids. J gave up 7 bases and V 5 bases, and 1 base lay outside the gene matches. The germline gives CDR1 LNHDA, CDR2 SQIVND (reference sequence). The CDR3: CASSHRGQPQHF. CDR3 nucleotides: TGTGCCAGTAGTCACAGGGGGCAGCCCCAGCATTTT.

The V call is TRBV28, the J call TRBJ1-5, with D possibly TRBD1 on 5 matching bases. The CDR3 spans 15 residues. CDR1 is MDHEN, CDR2 SYDVKM, per germline. V was shortened by 3 bases and J by 0 bases, with 9 bases between the two germline ends. CDR3 amino acids: CASSFGDSSNQPQHF. The CDR3 nucleotides read TGTGCCAGCAGTTTCGGTGACAGTAGCAATCAGCCCCAGCATTTT.

This clone was seen only once. CDR3 coding DNA: TGTGCCAGCAGCCCGAGGCCTTGGCAGCCCCAGCATTTT. This sequence encodes CASSPRPWQPQHF. The chain employs TRBV9 and TRBJ1-5; D gene unclear. Germline V CDR1 and CDR2: SGDLS, YYNGEE. This CDR3 is 13 amino acids long. Trimming removed 4 bases from V and 7 bases from J, with 12 bases in between.

The chain couples TRBV19 to TRBJ2-1; the match to TRBD2 covers 12 bases. CDR3 length: 15 amino acids. Germline values: CDR1 LNHDA, CDR2 SQIVND (reference sequence). The J segment lost 8 bases and the V segment lost 5 bases, leaving 7 bases of the junction unmatched. The CDR3 loop reads CASSASGRAGYEQFF. DNA of the CDR3: TGTGCCAGTAGTGCTAGCGGGAGGGCTGGCTATGAGCAGTTCTTC.

The chain combines TRBV5-1 with TRBJ2-1; 14 positions match TRBD2. With V trimmed by 7 bases and J by 0 bases, 6 bases remained unmatched. The CDR3 runs to 17 residues. The germline gives CDR1 SGHRS, CDR2 YFSETQ. The CDR3 is CASSRLAGGSSYNEQFF. The CDR3 DNA reads TGCGCCAGCTCCAGACTAGCGGGAGGGAGCTCCTACAATGAGCAGTTCTTC. Filled out from reference TRBV5-1 and TRBJ2-1, the complete variable domain reads KAGVTQTPRYLIKTRGQQVTLSCSPISGHRSVSWYQQTPGQGLQFLFEYFSETQRNKGNFPGRFSGRQFSNSRSEMNVSTLELGDSALYLCASSRLAGGSSYNEQFFGPGTRLTVL.

The genes are TRBV9 and TRBJ1-2, with 8 bases matching TRBD1. The CDR3 runs 15 residues. Germline CDR1 and CDR2: SGDLS and YYNGEE. J lost 4 bases, V lost 3 bases, and 8 bases had no gene match. Written as DNA, the CDR3 is TGTGCCAGCAGCGGAGGGCAGGGGGCGTTCTATGGCTACACCTTC. It yields the protein CASSGGQGAFYGYTF.

The chain employs TRBV6-6 and TRBJ2-7; the D gene is possibly TRBD1 (5 bases). This CDR3 is built from 13 residues. Trimming stripped 0 bases from V and 6 bases from J, with 9 bases between. In germline, CDR1 is MNHNY, CDR2 SVGAGI (reference sequence). This CDR3 reads CASSYSHRFEQYF. The CDR3 region has the DNA TGTGCCAGCAGTTACTCGCACAGGTTCGAGCAGTACTTC.

In nucleotides, the CDR3 is TGCGCCAGCAGCTTGGGGATTGGGGGCAAAGCTAATGAAAAACTGTTTTTT. Amino acid sequence: CASSLGIGGKANEKLFF. The V gene is TRBV5-1, the J gene TRBJ1-4; TRBD1 might be the D (6 bases). The CDR3 runs 17 residues. V was shortened by 0 bases and J by 3 bases, with 15 bases between the two germline ends. Germline V gene sequence: CDR1 SGHRS, CDR2 YFSETQ.

The table lists this clone with a few counts. This chain connects TRBV18 to TRBJ2-1; D call uncertain. This CDR3 comprises 15 residues. V shed 4 bases and J shed 6 bases, with 16 bases lying between them. Germline V gene data show CDR1 as KGHSH and CDR2 as LQKENI. The CDR3 here is CASSQEPGTANEQFF. Written as DNA, the CDR3 is TGTGCCAGCTCACAGGAGCCTGGAACGGCCAATGAGCAGTTCTTC. The full variable domain, rest sourced from reference TRBV18 and TRBJ2-1, is NAGVMQNPRHLVRRRGQEARLRCSPMKGHSHVYWYRQLPEEGLKFMVYLQKENIIDESGMPKERFSAEFPKEGPSILRIQQVVRGDSAAYFCASSQEPGTANEQFFGPGTRLTVL.

V is TRBV7-3 and J is TRBJ2-3; 11 bases align to TRBD2. The CDR3 spans 16 residues. Germline V lookup: CDR1 SGHTA, CDR2 FQGTGA. V was clipped by 2 bases and J by 4 bases; unmatched bases: 5. Written as DNA, the CDR3 is TGTGCCAGCAGCTTAGATAGCGGGAGGGCGCCAGATACGCAGTATTTT. It translates to CASSLDSGRAPDTQYF. Full variable domain (remainder filled in from reference TRBV7-3 and TRBJ2-3): GAGVSQTPSNKVTEKGKYVELRCDPISGHTALYWYRQSLGQGPEFLIYFQGTGAADDSGLPNDRFFAVRPEGSVSTLKIQRTERGDSAVYLCASSLDSGRAPDTQYFGPGTRLTVL.